Listed below are T cell receptor beta chains from one sample, sequenced in a study of cytomegalovirus exposure and HLA in healthy donors. The table came from immunoSEQ multiplex PCR; TCRdb's copy has only in-frame clones and leaves some out. The table lists 150,000 to 200,000 clones, less than 90% of them singletons. What was sequenced was PBMCs. Every receptor here comes from a boy younger than 18 in good health and CMV-seronegative. CDR3s include the opening cysteine and the closing phenylalanine or tryptophan. A D gene is named only where the DNA matches it firmly. Size is omitted from some rows. Given values are once, few, many or a class for expanded clones.

J: TRBJ2-4; V: TRBV15; D: TRBD2; size: once; DNA: TGTGCCACCAGCTCGGGACTAGCGGGGAACAAAAACATTCAGTACTTC; CDR3: CATSSGLAGNKNIQYF
J: TRBJ1-3; V: TRBV6-6; D: TRBD1; size: .; DNA: TGTGCCAGCAGCCGCCCGACAGGGGGCGGAGACACCATATATTTT; CDR3: CASSRPTGGGDTIYF
J: TRBJ2-2; V: TRBV6-4; D: .; size: .; DNA: TGTGCCACCAACAAGCCTCCGGGACTCGACGGGGAGCTGTTTTTT; CDR3: CATNKPPGLDGELFF
J: TRBJ1-1; V: TRBV23-1; D: .; size: .; DNA: TGCGCCAGCGACCTCCCAGGGATTTGCACTGAAGCTTTCTTT; CDR3: CASDLPGICTEAFF
J: TRBJ2-7; V: TRBV12-2; D: .; size: .; DNA: TGTGCAAGTCGCTTAGCTCCGGGACTAGCGGGTCACGAGCAGTACTTC; CDR3: CASRLAPGLAGHEQYF
J: TRBJ2-2; V: TRBV2; D: TRBD2; size: few; DNA: TGTGCCAGCAGTGAGGTCCTAGCGGGGACCGGGGAGCTGTTTTTT; CDR3: CASSEVLAGTGELFF
J: TRBJ2-5; V: TRBV19; D: TRBD2; size: .; DNA: TGTGCCAGTAGTATTCGAGTAGCGGGAGGGCAAGAGACCCAGTACTTC; CDR3: CASSIRVAGGQETQYF
J: TRBJ1-3; V: TRBV7-9; D: .; size: few; DNA: TGTGCCAGCAGCTTGGACAGACTCTCTGGAAACACCATATATTTT; CDR3: CASSLDRLSGNTIYF
J: TRBJ2-2; V: TRBV7-8; D: TRBD2; size: .; DNA: TGTGCCAGCAGCTTACGGGAGGGGTCCGGGGAGCTGTTTTTT; CDR3: CASSLREGSGELFF
J: TRBJ2-1; V: TRBV5-1; D: TRBD2; size: .; DNA: TGCGCCAGCAGCTTTTCCGGTTCGGCGGGAGGAATCTACAATGAGCAGTTCTTC; CDR3: CASSFSGSAGGIYNEQFF
J: TRBJ1-2; V: TRBV9; D: .; size: .; DNA: TGTGCCAGCAGCCACTCAGGGTTATTAAGGGGCTACACCTTC; CDR3: CASSHSGLLRGYTF